This TCR beta chain was sequenced for a study of a mutant IDH1 vaccine in newly diagnosed glioma (dated by TCRdb to about 2021). The study in broad terms: Patients received eight vaccinations in weeks 1, 3, 5, 7, 11, 15, 19 and 23, corresponding to visits V03 through V10. Vaccination started 4-6 weeks after radiotherapy alone, or was given together with temozolomide cycles in the groups whose treatment included chemotherapy. Peripheral blood was collected at six visits: V03 (baseline), V05, V07, V10, V12 and V13. Prior to enrollment, standard therapy consisting of radiotherapy alone, temozolomide alone, or radiochemotherapy with temozolomide had been administered to patients, with the combination being received by most patients. Longitudinal TCRB deep sequencing was performed for some 25 treated patients wherever samples were available for exploratory analyses. Of the 25 to 40 patients who were treated, approximately 60% were male and 37.5% were female, and the mean age was around 40 years.

Summary of the overall study and its limitations: Changes in the top peripheral T cell clonotypes picked up by TCRB sequencing did not appear to be linked to pseudoprogression. Selection of PBMC samples for TCRB deep sequencing was based on availability. Immune responses induced by the vaccine were seen in roughly 92% of patients across multiple MHC alleles. It was noted by the authors that analyses of patient blood samples could not be reproduced owing to sample limitations.

On this clone itself: This clone's antigen is unknown. No base qualities exist here, and no much larger clone lies one base off it.

The V end loses 4 bases and the J end loses 3 bases, and a stretch of 16 bases separates them. From the cysteine up to the phenylalanine, the CDR3 has a length of 15 residues. CDR3 DNA only is kept here, 45 bases in frame from base 1. For CDR1 and CDR2, the germline V gene lists SGHDN and FVKESK. According to the study, the label for this sample's time point signals: week 11, during vaccination. A 20-mer mutant IDH1 peptide at 300 micrograms in Montanide made up each vaccine dose, which was injected subcutaneously together with topical imiquimod. Donors had newly diagnosed WHO grade 3 or 4 IDH1-mutant astrocytomas with loss of nuclear ATRX. The samples were drawn from NOA16, a multicentre, single-arm, open-label phase I trial in Germany that tested a mutant IDH1 peptide vaccine in humans for the first time. Genomic DNA for TCRB sequencing was extracted from EDTA blood using the DNeasy Blood and Tissue Kit.

The library was produced with the immunoSEQ multiplex PCR assay. Following the manufacturer's protocol, the hsTCRB Kit was used to amplify rearranged TCR beta chain sequences. TCRB libraries were sequenced on an Illumina MiSeq. Per the source publication's procedure: Demultiplexing, trimming and gene mapping were performed with the kit vendor's proprietary platform. TCRdb holds this immuneACCESS table with in-frame rearrangements only. Some clones are missing; in checked studies, unresolved V genes explain under half, and the rest has no known cause. D and trimming come from the DNA, and the V and J calls and clone size come from that table. Counted in this sample were about 32,000 clones; around 82% of them appeared once. The ten top clones hold around 26% of the sample.

The sequence links TRBV14 to TRBJ2-7; the D gene identity is not certain. Sequencing was performed on PBMCs, taken from a glioma patient whose treatment included an IDH1 peptide vaccine. This receptor was obtained from a man younger than 40 with glioma. Read as DNA, the sequence is TGTGCCAGCAGCCGCAGTCGCATATTCGGCTACGAGCAGTACTTC. It translates as CASSRSRIFGYEQYF.